A single T cell receptor beta chain is shown here with its context. V was cut by 3 bases and J by 5 bases, with 10 bases left in between. The CDR3 consists of 13 residues. Germline CDR1 and CDR2: SEHNR and FQNEAQ (reference sequence). This specimen comes from a study of T cells after somatic rescue of genetic block. Sequencing used immunoSEQ multiplex PCR; TCRdb keeps in-frame clones, though not all of them. The sample shows roughly 120,000 clones, under 95% of them seen only once. The TCR originated in a woman aged 18-29 years. Sequencing input: peripheral blood mononuclear cells (PBMCs). This chain uses TRBV7-9 with TRBJ2-5, with D uncertain. CDR3 coding DNA: TGTGCCAGCAGCTTTCGGTATTCGGAGACCCAGTACTTC. It specifies CASSFRYSETQYF.